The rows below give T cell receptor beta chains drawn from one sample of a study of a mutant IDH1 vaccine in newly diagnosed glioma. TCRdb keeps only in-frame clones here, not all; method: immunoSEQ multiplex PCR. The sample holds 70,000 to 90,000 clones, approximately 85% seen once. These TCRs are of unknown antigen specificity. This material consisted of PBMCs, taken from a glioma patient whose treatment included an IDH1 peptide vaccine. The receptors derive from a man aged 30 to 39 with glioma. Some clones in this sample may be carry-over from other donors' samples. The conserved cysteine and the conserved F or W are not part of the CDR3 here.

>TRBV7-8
ASSLAGKGGGPSTDTQY
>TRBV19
ASSIDSYSNQPQH
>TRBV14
ASSQQYQETQY
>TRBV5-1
ASSLVYRSSYEQY
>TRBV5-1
ASSLADEQF
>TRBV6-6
ASSEFTGSSYNEQF
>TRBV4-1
ASSLIGGGREKLF
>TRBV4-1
ASSPTGGRGNIQY
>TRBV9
ASSVAGGNEKLF
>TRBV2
ADSGTSSYNEQF
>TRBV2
ASSERGPGRGIRETQY
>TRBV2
ASSEWQGASNSPLH
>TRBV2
ASSRGADRQY
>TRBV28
AHRAGTGPDYEQY
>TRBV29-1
SVYPEAF
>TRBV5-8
ASSWDQSEQY
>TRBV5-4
ASSSDSYNEQF
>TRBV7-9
ASSIPPWGQRANTGELF
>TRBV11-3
ASSLFSGDNEQF
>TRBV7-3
ASSLQGTDTQY
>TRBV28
ASSLTPYEQY
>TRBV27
ASIGRTEAF